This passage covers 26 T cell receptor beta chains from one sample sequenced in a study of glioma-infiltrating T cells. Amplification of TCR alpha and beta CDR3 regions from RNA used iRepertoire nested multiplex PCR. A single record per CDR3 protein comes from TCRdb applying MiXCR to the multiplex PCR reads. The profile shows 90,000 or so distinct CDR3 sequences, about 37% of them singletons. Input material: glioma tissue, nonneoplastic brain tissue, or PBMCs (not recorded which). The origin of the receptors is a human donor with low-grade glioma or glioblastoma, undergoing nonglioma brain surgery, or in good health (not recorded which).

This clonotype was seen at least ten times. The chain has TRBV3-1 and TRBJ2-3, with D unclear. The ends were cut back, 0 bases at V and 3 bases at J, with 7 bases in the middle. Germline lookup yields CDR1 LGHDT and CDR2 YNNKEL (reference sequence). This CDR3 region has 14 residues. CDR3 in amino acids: CASSQDWTTDTQYF. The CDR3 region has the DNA TGTGCCAGCAGCCAAGATTGGACGACAGATACGCAGTATTTT.

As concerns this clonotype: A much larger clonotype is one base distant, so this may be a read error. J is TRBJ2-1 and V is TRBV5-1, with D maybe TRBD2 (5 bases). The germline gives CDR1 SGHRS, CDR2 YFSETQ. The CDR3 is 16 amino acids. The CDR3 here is CASSLRADSSYDEQFF. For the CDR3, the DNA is TGCGCCAGCAGCTTGCGAGCGGATAGCTCCTACGATGAGCAGTTCTTC.

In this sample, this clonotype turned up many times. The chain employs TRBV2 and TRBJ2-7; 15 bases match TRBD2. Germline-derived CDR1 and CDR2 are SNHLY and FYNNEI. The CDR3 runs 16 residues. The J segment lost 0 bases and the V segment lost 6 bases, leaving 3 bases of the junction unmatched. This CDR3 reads CASRGLAGGPSYEQYF. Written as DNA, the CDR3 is TGTGCCAGCAGGGGACTAGCGGGGGGCCCCTCCTACGAGCAGTACTTC.

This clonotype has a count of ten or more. Here the CDR3 DNA reads TGTGCCAGCAGCTTCAGGGGCCTCAATGAAAAACTGTTTTTT. Residues: CASSFRGLNEKLFF. The genes are TRBV5-4 and TRBJ1-4, with D possibly matching TRBD1 (6 bases). The CDR3 loop spans 14 amino acids. The V end lost 2 bases, the J end lost 5 bases, and 10 bases lay between the germline ends. Germline V CDR1 and CDR2: SGHNT, YYREEE (reference sequence).

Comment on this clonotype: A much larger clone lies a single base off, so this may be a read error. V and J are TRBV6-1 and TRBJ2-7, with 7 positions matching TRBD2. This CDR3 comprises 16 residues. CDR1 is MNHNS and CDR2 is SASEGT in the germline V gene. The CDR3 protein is CAISDPASGPYNEQYF. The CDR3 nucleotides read TGTGCCATCAGTGATCCGGCTAGCGGACCCTACAATGAGCAGTACTTC.

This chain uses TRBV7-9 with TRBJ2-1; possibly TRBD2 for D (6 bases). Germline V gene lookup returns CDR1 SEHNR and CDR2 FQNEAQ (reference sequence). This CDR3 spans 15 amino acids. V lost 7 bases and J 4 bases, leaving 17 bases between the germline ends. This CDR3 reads CASNLLAIPYNEQFF. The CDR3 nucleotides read TGTGCCAGCAACTTGCTAGCGATACCTTACAATGAGCAGTTCTTC.

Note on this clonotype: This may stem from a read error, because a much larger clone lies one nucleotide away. The CDR3 coding sequence is TGTGCCAGCAGTTTAACTTCGGGGCGACAGCTCCAGCATTTT. Translating gives CASSLTSGRQLQHF. J is TRBJ1-5 and V is TRBV12-3 or TRBV12-4, with a weak D call TRBD1 (5 bases). The CDR3 length is 14 residues.

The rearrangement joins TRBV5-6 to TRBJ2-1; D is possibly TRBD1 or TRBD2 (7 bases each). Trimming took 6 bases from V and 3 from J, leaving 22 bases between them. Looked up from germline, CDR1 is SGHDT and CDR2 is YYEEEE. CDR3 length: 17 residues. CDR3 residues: CASTPGGGQGVYNEQFF. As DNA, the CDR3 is TGTGCCAGCACCCCAGGGGGGGGGCAGGGCGTCTACAATGAGCAGTTCTTC.

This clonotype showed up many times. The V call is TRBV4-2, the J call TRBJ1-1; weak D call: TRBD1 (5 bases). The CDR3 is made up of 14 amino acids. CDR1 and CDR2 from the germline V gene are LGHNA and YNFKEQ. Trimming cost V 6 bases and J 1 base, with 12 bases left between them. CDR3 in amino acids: CASRIGTENTEAFF. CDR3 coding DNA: TGTGCCAGCAGGATCGGGACGGAGAACACTGAAGCTTTCTTT.

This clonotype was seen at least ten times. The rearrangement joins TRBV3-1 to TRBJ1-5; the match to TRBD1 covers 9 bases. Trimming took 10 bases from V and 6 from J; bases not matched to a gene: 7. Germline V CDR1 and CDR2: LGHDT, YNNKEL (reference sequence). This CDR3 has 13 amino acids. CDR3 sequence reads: CANGGTGSQPQHF. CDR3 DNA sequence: TGTGCCAACGGGGGGACAGGGAGTCAGCCCCAGCATTTT.

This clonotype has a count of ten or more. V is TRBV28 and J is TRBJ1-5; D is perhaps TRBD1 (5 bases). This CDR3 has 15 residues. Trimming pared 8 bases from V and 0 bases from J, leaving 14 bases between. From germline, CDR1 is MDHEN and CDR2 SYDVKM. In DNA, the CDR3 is TGTGCCAGCGTTTTATCAGGGATTAGCAATCAGCCCCAGCATTTT. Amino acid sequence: CASVLSGISNQPQHF.

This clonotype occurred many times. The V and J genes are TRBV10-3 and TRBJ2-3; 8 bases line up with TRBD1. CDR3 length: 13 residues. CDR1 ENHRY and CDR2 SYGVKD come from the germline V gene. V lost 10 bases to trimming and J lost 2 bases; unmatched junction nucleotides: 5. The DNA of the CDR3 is TGTGCCACAGGACAGGGCGCCACAGATACGCAGTATTTT. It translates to CATGQGATDTQYF.

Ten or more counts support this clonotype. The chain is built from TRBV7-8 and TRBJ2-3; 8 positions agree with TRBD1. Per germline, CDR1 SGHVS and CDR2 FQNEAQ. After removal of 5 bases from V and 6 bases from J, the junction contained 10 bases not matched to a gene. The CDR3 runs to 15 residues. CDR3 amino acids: CASSLGTGPLDTQYF. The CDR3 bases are TGTGCCAGCAGCCTGGGGACAGGTCCCCTTGATACGCAGTATTTT.

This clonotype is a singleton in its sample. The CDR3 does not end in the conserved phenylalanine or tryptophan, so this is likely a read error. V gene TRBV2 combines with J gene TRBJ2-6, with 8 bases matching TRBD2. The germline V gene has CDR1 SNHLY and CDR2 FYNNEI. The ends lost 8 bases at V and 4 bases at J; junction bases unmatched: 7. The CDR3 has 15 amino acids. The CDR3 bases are TGTGCCAGCCGGGGGGGGGCATCGGGGGCCAACGTCCTGACTTCC. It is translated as CASRGGASGANVLTS.

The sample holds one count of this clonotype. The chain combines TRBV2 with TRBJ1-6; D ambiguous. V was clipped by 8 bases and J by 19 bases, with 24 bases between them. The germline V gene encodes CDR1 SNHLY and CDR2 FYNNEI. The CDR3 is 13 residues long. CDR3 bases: TGTGCCAGCCTTGCCAGCCCTAATTCACCCCCACACTTT. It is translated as CASLASPNSPPHF.

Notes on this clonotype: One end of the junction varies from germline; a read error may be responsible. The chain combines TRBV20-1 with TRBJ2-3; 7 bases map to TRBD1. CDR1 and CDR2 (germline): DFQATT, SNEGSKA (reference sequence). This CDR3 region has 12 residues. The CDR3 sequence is CSVRGQTDTECF. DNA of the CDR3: TGCAGTGTTAGGGGGCAGACAGATACGGAGTGTTTT.

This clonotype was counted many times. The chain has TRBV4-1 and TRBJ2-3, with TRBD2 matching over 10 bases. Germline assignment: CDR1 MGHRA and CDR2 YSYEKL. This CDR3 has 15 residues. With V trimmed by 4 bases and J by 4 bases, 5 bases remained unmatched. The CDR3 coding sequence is TGCGCCAGCAGCCCTAGGACTAGCGGTGCAGATACGCAGTATTTT. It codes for CASSPRTSGADTQYF.

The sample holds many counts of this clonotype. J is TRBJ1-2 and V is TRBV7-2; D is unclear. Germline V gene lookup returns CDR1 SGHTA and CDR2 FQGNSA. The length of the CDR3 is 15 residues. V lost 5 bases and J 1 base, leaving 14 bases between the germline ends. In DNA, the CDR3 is TGTGCCAGCAGCCCCGGGCCCCGAAATAACTATGGCTACACCTTC. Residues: CASSPGPRNNYGYTF.

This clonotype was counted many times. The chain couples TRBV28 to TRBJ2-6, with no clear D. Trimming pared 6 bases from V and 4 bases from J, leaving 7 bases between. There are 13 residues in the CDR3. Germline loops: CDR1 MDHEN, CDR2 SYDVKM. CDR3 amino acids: CASSVGGANVLTF. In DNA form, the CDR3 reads TGTGCCAGCAGCGTAGGAGGGGCCAACGTCCTGACTTTC.

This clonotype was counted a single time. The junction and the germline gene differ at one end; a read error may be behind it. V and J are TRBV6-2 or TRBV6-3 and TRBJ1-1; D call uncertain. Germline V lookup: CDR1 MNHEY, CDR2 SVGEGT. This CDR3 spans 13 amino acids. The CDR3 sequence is CASSGAVPFMDSF. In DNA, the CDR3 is TGTGCCAGCAGCGGAGCAGTTCCCTTTATGGATTCCTTT.

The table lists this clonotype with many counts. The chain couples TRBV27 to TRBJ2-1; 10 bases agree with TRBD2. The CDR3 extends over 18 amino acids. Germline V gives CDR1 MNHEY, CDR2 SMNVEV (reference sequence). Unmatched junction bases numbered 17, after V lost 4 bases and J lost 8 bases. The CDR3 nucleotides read TGTGCCAGCAGTTCCCTACCCCTCACTAGCGGGATTGACTATGAGCAGTTCTTC. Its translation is CASSSLPLTSGIDYEQFF.

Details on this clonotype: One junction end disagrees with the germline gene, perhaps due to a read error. The CDR3 here is CSAQPGVRCNQPQPF. The CDR3 DNA sequence: TGCAGTGCTCAGCCGGGAGTCCGGTGCAATCAGCCCCAGCCTTTT. This chain links TRBV20-1 with TRBJ1-5; D gene ambiguous. This CDR3 spans 15 amino acids. CDR1 DFQATT and CDR2 SNEGSKA come from the germline V gene (reference sequence).

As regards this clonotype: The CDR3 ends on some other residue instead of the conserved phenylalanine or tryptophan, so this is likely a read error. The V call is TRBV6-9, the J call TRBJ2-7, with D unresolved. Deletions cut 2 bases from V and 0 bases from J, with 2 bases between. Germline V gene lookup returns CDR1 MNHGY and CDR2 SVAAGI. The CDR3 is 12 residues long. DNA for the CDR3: TGTGCCAGCAGTTATAACTCCTACGAGCAGTACCTC. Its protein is CASSYNSYEQYL.

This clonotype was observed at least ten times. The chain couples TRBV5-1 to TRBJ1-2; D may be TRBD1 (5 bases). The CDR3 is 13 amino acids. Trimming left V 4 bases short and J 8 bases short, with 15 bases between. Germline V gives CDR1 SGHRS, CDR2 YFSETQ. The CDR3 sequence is CASSPQGTGGYTF. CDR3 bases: TGCGCCAGCAGCCCCCAGGGAACAGGCGGCTACACCTTC.

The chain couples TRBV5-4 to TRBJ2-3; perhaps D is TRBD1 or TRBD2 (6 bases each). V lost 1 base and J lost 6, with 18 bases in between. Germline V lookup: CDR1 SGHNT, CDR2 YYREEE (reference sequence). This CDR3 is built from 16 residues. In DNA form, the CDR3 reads TGTGCCAGCAGCTTGTGGGGGGCTACACACTGGGATACGCAGTATTTT. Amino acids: CASSLWGATHWDTQYF.

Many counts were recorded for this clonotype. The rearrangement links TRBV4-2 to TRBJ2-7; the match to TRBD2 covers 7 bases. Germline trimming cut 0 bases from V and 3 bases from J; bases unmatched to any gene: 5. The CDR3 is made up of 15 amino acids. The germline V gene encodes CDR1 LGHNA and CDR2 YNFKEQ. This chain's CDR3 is CASSQDNSGGYEQYF. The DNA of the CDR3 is TGTGCCAGCAGCCAAGATAATTCGGGAGGCTACGAGCAGTACTTC.